The rows below give T cell receptor beta chains drawn from one sample of a study of blood T cells in healthy people across ages. TCRdb processed the 5' RACE reads anew with MiXCR; each CDR3 protein has one entry. The sample lists about 1.1 million distinct CDR3 sequences; 35% to 45% were seen once. Sequenced input: blood. All receptors derive from a man aged 18 to 35 in good health. Each CDR3 is given with its conserved first and last residue. A D gene is named only where the DNA matches it firmly. Clone size is not always given. Where it is, it says once, few, many or a class for expanded clones.

j_call d_call v_call clone_size cdr3_aa cdr3_nt
TRBJ1-1 NA TRBV12-3/TRBV12-4 NA CASSLSIGWTEAFF TGTGCCAGCAGTTTATCTATCGGATGGACTGAAGCTTTCTTT
TRBJ2-1 NA TRBV6-6 NA CASSYAGGERVYNEQFF TGTGCCAGCAGTTATGCGGGCGGGGAACGGGTATACAATGAGCAGTTCTTC
TRBJ2-5 NA TRBV10-3 many CAISDGYQETQYF TGTGCCATCAGTGACGGCTACCAAGAGACCCAGTACTTC
TRBJ1-6 NA TRBV6-2/TRBV6-3 NA CTSSYSQGWNNSPLHF TGTACCAGCAGTTACTCCCAGGGATGGAATAATTCACCCCTCCACTTT
TRBJ1-2 NA TRBV5-1 NA CASSLWGGYGYTF TGCGCCAGCAGTCTTTGGGGCGGCTATGGCTACACCTTC
TRBJ2-5 NA TRBV11-2 NA CASSLGLRNQETQYF TGTGCCAGCAGCTTAGGGCTAAGAAACCAAGAGACCCAGTACTTC
TRBJ1-1 NA TRBV12-3/TRBV12-4 few CARTAGRTEAFF TGTGCCAGAACGGCCGGGAGAACTGAAGCTTTCTTT
TRBJ1-3 NA TRBV12-3/TRBV12-4 NA CASSTPRWAGNTIYF TGTGCCAGCAGTACCCCACGGTGGGCTGGAAACACCATATATTTT
TRBJ2-3 NA TRBV7-9 NA CASSPPLASSSTDTQYF TGTGCCAGCAGCCCACCCCTGGCTTCGTCTAGCACAGATACGCAGTATTTT
TRBJ2-7 NA TRBV19 NA CASSIGEAGEQYF TGTGCCAGTAGTATAGGAGAAGCGGGCGAGCAGTACTTC
TRBJ1-1 TRBD1 TRBV20-1 NA CSARASGGANTEAFF TGCAGTGCTAGGGCCTCAGGGGGAGCGAACACTGAAGCTTTCTTT
TRBJ1-2 NA TRBV5-1 few CASSRGLRWYGYTF TGCGCCAGCAGCCGGGGACTCCGGTGGTATGGCTACACCTTC
TRBJ2-1 NA TRBV7-2 NA CASSLAGRSYNEQFF TGTGCCAGCAGCTTGGCTGGTAGATCCTACAATGAGCAGTTCTTC
TRBJ1-2 TRBD1 TRBV5-1 NA CASSSDGTGEGYTF TGCGCCAGCAGCTCGGATGGGACAGGGGAAGGCTACACCTTC
TRBJ1-1 NA TRBV29-1 few CSAEAGQKAFF TGCAGCGCTGAGGCAGGACAGAAAGCTTTCTTT
TRBJ2-7 TRBD1 TRBV7-2 NA CASSLGVGTGRGEQYF TGTGCCAGCAGCTTAGGAGTCGGGACAGGGCGCGGCGAGCAGTACTTC
TRBJ2-5 NA TRBV20-1 NA CSARARGTQYF TGCAGTGCTAGGGCAAGGGGTACCCAGTACTTC
TRBJ1-1 TRBD1 TRBV6-5 NA CAASGTGVWDTEAFF TGTGCCGCCTCCGGGACAGGGGTTTGGGACACTGAAGCTTTCTTT
TRBJ1-5 NA TRBV4-3 few CASSQALDQPQHF TGCGCCAGCAGCCAAGCGTTGGATCAGCCCCAGCATTTT
TRBJ2-7 NA TRBV25-1 few CASSEWADNYEQYF TGTGCCAGCAGTGAATGGGCAGATAACTACGAGCAGTACTTC
TRBJ2-7 NA TRBV12-3/TRBV12-4 NA CASQHRDGSYEQYF TGTGCCAGTCAGCATCGGGACGGTTCCTACGAGCAGTACTTC
TRBJ1-5 NA TRBV7-9 NA CASSLGGTSQPQHF TGTGCCAGCAGCTTAGGGGGAACCTCTCAGCCCCAGCATTTT